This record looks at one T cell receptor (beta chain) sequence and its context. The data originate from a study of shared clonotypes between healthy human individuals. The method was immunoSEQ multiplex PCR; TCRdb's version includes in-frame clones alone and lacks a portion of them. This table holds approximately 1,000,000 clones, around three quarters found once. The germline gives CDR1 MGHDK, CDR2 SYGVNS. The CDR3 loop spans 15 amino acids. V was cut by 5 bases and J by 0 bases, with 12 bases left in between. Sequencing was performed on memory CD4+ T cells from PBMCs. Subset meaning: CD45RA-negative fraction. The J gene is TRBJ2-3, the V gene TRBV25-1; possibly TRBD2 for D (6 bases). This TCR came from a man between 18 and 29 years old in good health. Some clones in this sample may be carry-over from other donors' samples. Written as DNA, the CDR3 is TGTGCCAGCAGTCCTTCCGGGACTAGCACAGATACGCAGTATTTT. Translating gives CASSPSGTSTDTQYF.